A single sample is the source of the 9 T cell receptor beta chains below, sequenced in a study of beta chain features in type 1 diabetes. TCRB transcripts that were expressed got sequenced, as all of the isolated RNA had been reverse transcribed. Sequenced by immunoSEQ multiplex PCR; TCRdb stores in-frame clones only, minus some. The profile shows almost 350,000 clones, about 18% of them singletons. Sequencing used naive CD4+ T cells from blood. The receptor source for this set is a woman aged 18-30 years in good health.

The V call is TRBV4-1, the J call TRBJ2-6, with 10 positions matching TRBD1. V dropped 4 bases and J dropped 1; count of bases not matched to a gene: 7. Germline CDR1 MGHRA, CDR2 YSYEKL. This CDR3 contains 18 residues. CDR3 sequence reads: CASSPGQGPLSGANVLTF. In nucleotides, the CDR3 is TGCGCCAGCAGCCCGGGACAGGGGCCTCTGTCTGGGGCCAACGTCCTGACTTTC.

This clone was found a few times. As DNA, the CDR3 is TGCAGCGCGGCCTCAGGGCTTGAGCAGCCCCAGCATTTT. Protein sequence: CSAASGLEQPQHF. The chain combines TRBV29-1 with TRBJ1-5, with D possibly TRBD1 on 5 matching bases. The CDR3 contains 13 residues. Germline assignment: CDR1 SQVTM and CDR2 ANQGSEA. Trimming removed 7 bases at V and 7 bases at J, with 17 bases between.

The chain couples TRBV15 to TRBJ2-3, with a weak D call TRBD2 (5 bases). The V gene lost 7 bases and the J gene lost 3 bases, with 8 bases spanning the gap. CDR3 size: 12 residues. Germline V gene data show CDR1 as LNHNV and CDR2 as YYDKDF (reference sequence). Written as DNA, the CDR3 is TGTGCCACCACCCGGGAAACAGATACGCAGTATTTT. Translation: CATTRETDTQYF.

The chain couples TRBV29-1 to TRBJ1-3; D call uncertain. The V end lost 4 bases, the J end lost 5 bases, and 6 bases lay between the germline ends. In germline, CDR1 is SQVTM, CDR2 ANQGSEA. CDR3 length: 11 residues. This CDR3 is CSVGGRNTIYF. The CDR3 nucleotides read TGCAGCGTTGGAGGGAGAAACACCATATATTTT.

This clone was recorded a few times. The J gene is TRBJ2-3, the V gene TRBV29-1; maybe TRBD2 (6 bases). Germline V gene data show CDR1 as SQVTM and CDR2 as ANQGSEA. V lost 6 bases to trimming and J lost 2 bases, with 15 bases between them. The CDR3 spans 14 residues. The CDR3 region has the DNA TGCAGCGTGAAAAAGGAGGGTCTCACAGATACGCAGTATTTT. This encodes CSVKKEGLTDTQYF.

This clone has more than one count but fewer than ten. The V call is TRBV29-1, the J call TRBJ1-2; no clear D gene. This CDR3 comprises 11 residues. CDR1 SQVTM and CDR2 ANQGSEA come from the germline V gene. V shed 7 bases and J shed 2 bases, with 8 bases lying between them. The DNA of the CDR3 is TGCAGCGGCGCGGAAAACTATGGCTACACCTTC. Protein sequence: CSGAENYGYTF.

The chain carries TRBV27 and TRBJ2-1, with a possible D match to TRBD1 (6 bases). Germline CDR1 reads MNHEY; CDR2 reads SMNVEV (reference sequence). V was trimmed by 5 bases and J by 9 bases, leaving 11 bases between them. The CDR3 has 12 residues. CDR3 sequence (DNA): TGTGCCAGCAGTACAGGGCGGCGTGAGCAGTTCTTC. It translates to CASSTGRREQFF.

This clone was detected only a few times. The V and J genes are TRBV4-1 and TRBJ2-1, with a weak D call TRBD2 (6 bases). This CDR3 is 15 amino acids long. V lost 2 bases to trimming and J lost 2 bases, with 10 bases between them. Per germline, CDR1 MGHRA and CDR2 YSYEKL. CDR3 amino acids: CASSQRSGAYNEQFF. The CDR3, as DNA: TGCGCCAGCAGCCAACGTAGCGGCGCCTACAATGAGCAGTTCTTC.

This sequence joins TRBV6-5 and TRBJ1-4; 8 positions agree with TRBD1. Losses at the gene ends were 5 bases for V and 8 bases for J; bases not matched to a gene: 10. Germline V lookup: CDR1 MNHEY, CDR2 SVGAGI. The length of the CDR3 is 15 residues. The CDR3 DNA sequence: TGTGCCAGCAGTGCCCGGACAGGGCACGGCGAAAAACTGTTTTTT. Its protein product is CASSARTGHGEKLFF.